Listed below are T cell receptor beta chains from one sample, sequenced in a study of cytomegalovirus exposure and HLA in healthy donors. Only in-frame clones appear in the TCRdb table, and some are missing; sequencing was by immunoSEQ multiplex PCR. The sample consists of approximately 160,000 clones, 82% of them appearing once. The sequencing sample was made of PBMCs. These TCRs come from a girl between 5 and 17 years old in good health and CMV-seropositive. Both conserved end residues are part of each CDR3. The D gene is left open where the match is weak. Clone size is stated in some rows and not others, as once, few, many or a class when expanded.

v_gene	d_gene	j_gene	abundance	CDR3nt	CDR3aa
TRBV7-8	NA	TRBJ1-4	NA	TGTGCCAGCAGCTTATCGCGGACAGCAACTAATGAAAAACTGTTTTTT	CASSLSRTATNEKLFF
TRBV6-5	NA	TRBJ2-7	NA	TGTGCCAGCAGTTCCCTACAAGGGGTCTACTACGAGCAGTACTTC	CASSSLQGVYYEQYF
TRBV6-1	TRBD1	TRBJ2-7	NA	TGTGCCAGCAGTGGTTTTACAGGGGTGGGCGAGCAGTACTTC	CASSGFTGVGEQYF
TRBV28	TRBD1	TRBJ2-5	few	TGTGCCAGCAGTTTAACCGGGACAGGGGGGACCCAGTACTTC	CASSLTGTGGTQYF
TRBV18	NA	TRBJ2-5	NA	TGTGCCAGCTCACCAGGGAACAGGGAAGAGACCCAGTACTTC	CASSPGNREETQYF
TRBV10-3	TRBD2	TRBJ2-5	NA	TGTGCCATATCGGGACGGGTAGCGGGCCCCCAAGAGACCCAGTACTTC	CAISGRVAGPQETQYF
TRBV7-2	NA	TRBJ2-7	NA	TGTGCCAGCAGCTCGGGGGCCTACGAGCAGTACTTC	CASSSGAYEQYF
TRBV28	TRBD2	TRBJ2-1	NA	TGTGCCAGCAGTTTGACCGGGAGGACCTACAATGAGCAGTTCTTC	CASSLTGRTYNEQFF
TRBV7-6	NA	TRBJ1-1	NA	TGTGCCAGCGTCGGAGGCCCATTGGGCACTGAAGCTTTCTTT	CASVGGPLGTEAFF
TRBV19	TRBD1	TRBJ2-7	few	TGTGCCAGTAGTGACCGGGACAGCTCCTACGAGCAGTACTTC	CASSDRDSSYEQYF
TRBV5-4	NA	TRBJ1-3	NA	TGTGCCAGCAGCTTGTCTTATTCCGGTGGAAACACCATATATTTT	CASSLSYSGGNTIYF
TRBV30	NA	TRBJ1-2	NA	TGTGCCTGGAACAGGGTCTATGGCTACACCTTC	CAWNRVYGYTF
TRBV7-2	TRBD1	TRBJ2-5	NA	TGTGCCAGCAGACCCGGGACAGGGGGAGAGACCCAGTACTTC	CASRPGTGGETQYF
TRBV27	TRBD1	TRBJ2-7	NA	TGTGCCAGCAGTTTACGGGACAGCACCTACGAGCAGTACTTC	CASSLRDSTYEQYF
TRBV4-3	NA	TRBJ2-1	NA	TGCGCCAGCAGCGACGGCGAAGACAGTGAGCAGTTCTTC	CASSDGEDSEQFF
TRBV20-1	NA	TRBJ2-7	NA	TGCAGTGCTCTTAGTTCCTACGAGCAGTACTTC	CSALSSYEQYF
TRBV7-9	NA	TRBJ1-2	NA	TGTGCCAGCAGCTTAGATCTCACCCATCCACTTTCTGGCTACACCTTC	CASSLDLTHPLSGYTF
TRBV5-1	NA	TRBJ2-1	NA	TGCGCCAGCAGCTTGGAGGCTAGCAAGTACAATGAGCAGTTCTTC	CASSLEASKYNEQFF
TRBV10-1	NA	TRBJ2-7	NA	TGCGCCAGCAGTGAGTCGTATGTCGACGAGCAGTACTTC	CASSESYVDEQYF
TRBV7-2	TRBD2	TRBJ2-1	NA	TGTGCCAGCAGCTTAGGACTAGCGGGGACCTACAATGAGCAGTTCTTC	CASSLGLAGTYNEQFF
TRBV7-2	NA	TRBJ2-4	once	TGTGCCAGCAGCTCAAGACAGGGTGGAGGGAACATTCAGTACTTC	CASSSRQGGGNIQYF
TRBV28	NA	TRBJ1-5	NA	TGTGCCAGCAGTTTTGGTCCCTCGCCCTACAATCAGCCCCAGCATTTT	CASSFGPSPYNQPQHF
TRBV19	NA	TRBJ1-1	NA	TGTGCCAGTACCGAGACACCAATGAACACTGAAGCTTTCTTT	CASTETPMNTEAFF
TRBV19	NA	TRBJ1-2	NA	TGTGCCAGTAGTATCCGGGGGGGGCACTATGGCTACACCTTC	CASSIRGGHYGYTF
TRBV7-8	NA	TRBJ2-2	once	TGTGCCAGCAGCGCACAGGGGAACACCGGGGAGCTGTTTTTT	CASSAQGNTGELFF
TRBV5-4	NA	TRBJ1-5	NA	TGTGCCAGCAGCCCTGGGCTCAATCAGCCCCAGCATTTT	CASSPGLNQPQHF
TRBV9	NA	TRBJ2-3	NA	TGTGCCAGCAGCGCGCCTAGCGATCTCGCAGATACGCAGTATTTT	CASSAPSDLADTQYF
TRBV7-9	NA	TRBJ1-3	NA	TGTGCCAGCACCGGCCTTCTAGGTAACACCATATATTTT	CASTGLLGNTIYF
TRBV27	NA	TRBJ1-1	NA	TGTGCCAGCAGTTTAACGGGAGGTCACACTGAAGCTTTCTTT	CASSLTGGHTEAFF
TRBV30	NA	TRBJ1-5	NA	TGTGCCTGGAGTGTAAAACAGTTTTTCAATCAGCCCCAGCATTTT	CAWSVKQFFNQPQHF
TRBV11-3	NA	TRBJ2-6	NA	TGTGCCAGCAGCTTAGGACAACCCTCTGGGGCCAACGTCCTGACTTTC	CASSLGQPSGANVLTF
TRBV5-4	NA	TRBJ1-2	NA	TGTGCCAGCAGCGAACCTACTACAGGGTACGGCTATGGCTACACCTTC	CASSEPTTGYGYGYTF
TRBV7-9	NA	TRBJ2-1	NA	TGTGCCAGCAGATACGGCGAGGCTACCGAGTCGAATGAGCAGTTCTTC	CASRYGEATESNEQFF
TRBV7-9	TRBD2	TRBJ2-2	NA	TGTGCCAGCCTCCCATCCGAGCTAGCGGCCCCCGGGGAGCTGTTTTTT	CASLPSELAAPGELFF
TRBV5-6	NA	TRBJ1-2	once	TGTGCCAGCACCGAAACAGGGTTCCGCTATGGCTACACCTTC	CASTETGFRYGYTF
TRBV7-2	TRBD1	TRBJ1-2	NA	TGTGCCAGCCTTCCGGCGGGACAGGCACCGGGCTACACCTTC	CASLPAGQAPGYTF
TRBV28	TRBD2	TRBJ2-5	NA	TGTGCCAGCAGTGTGACTAGCGGGGGGTCAGAGACCCAGTACTTC	CASSVTSGGSETQYF
TRBV7-9	NA	TRBJ2-6	once	TGTGCCAGCAGCTTAGACCAGGGGGCCAACGTCCTGACTTTC	CASSLDQGANVLTF
TRBV5-1	TRBD2	TRBJ2-2	NA	TGCGCCAGCAGCCCTAGCGGGGGCGGAAACACCGGGGAGCTGTTTTTT	CASSPSGGGNTGELFF
TRBV2	TRBD1	TRBJ1-5	NA	TGTGCCAGCAACCAGGGGGTGGGACGCAATCAGCCCCAGCATTTT	CASNQGVGRNQPQHF
TRBV11-2	TRBD1	TRBJ2-7	NA	TGTGCCAGCAGCCCTAAGGACAGGGCCTACGAGCAGTACTTC	CASSPKDRAYEQYF